Each of the 16 T cell receptor beta chains below was sequenced from the same sample in a study of PD-L1 blockade in urothelial cancer. This sample's time point: peripheral blood 6 weeks after treatment start. Method: immunoSEQ multiplex PCR; TCRdb's copy keeps in-frame clones and lacks some. The sample holds 24,000 or so clones, 82% seen once. The specimen was PBMCs, collected around atezolizumab (anti-PD-L1) treatment. The receptors come from a man in his sixties or seventies with urothelial cancer.

The chain joins TRBV10-1 to TRBJ2-1; D gene uncertain. The V end lost 0 bases, the J end lost 6 bases, and 12 bases lay between the germline ends. CDR3 length: 15 amino acids. Germline V CDR1 and CDR2: WNHNN, SYGVQD (reference sequence). The CDR3 DNA sequence: TGCGCCAGCAGTGAGTCTCCGGGTCTTGGCAATGAGCAGTTCTTC. Amino acid sequence: CASSESPGLGNEQFF.

The count of this clone is one. The chain joins TRBV15 to TRBJ1-3, with 7 bases aligning to TRBD1. The CDR3 sequence is 15 residues long. Germline CDR1 LNHNV, CDR2 YYDKDF (reference sequence). Germline trimming cut 2 bases from V and 2 bases from J; bases unmatched to any gene: 3. CDR3 in amino acids: CATSRPTGAGNTIYF. CDR3 sequence (DNA): TGTGCCACCAGCAGACCCACAGGGGCTGGAAACACCATATATTTT.

V is TRBV7-3 and J is TRBJ2-1, with a weak D call TRBD2 (6 bases). There are 16 residues in the CDR3. The V end was cut by 0 bases, the J end by 3 bases, with 12 bases between. Per germline, CDR1 SGHTA and CDR2 FQGTGA. The CDR3, as DNA: TGTGCCAGCAGCTTAACTGCGGGGCTGAGCTACAATGAGCAGTTCTTC. It yields the protein CASSLTAGLSYNEQFF.

The rearrangement uses TRBV7-2 and TRBJ1-5; D gene uncertain. In germline, CDR1 is SGHTA, CDR2 FQGNSA. Trimming cost V 0 bases and J 8 bases, with 11 bases left between them. The CDR3 contains 14 residues. CDR3 bases: TGTGCCAGCAGCTTAGCAGGCGGTCCAGAGCCCCAGCATTTT. Encoded protein: CASSLAGGPEPQHF.

The chain uses TRBV4-3 and TRBJ1-1; the D is unclear. The CDR3 contains 15 residues. The germline CDR1 and CDR2 sequences are LGHNA and YSLEER. Trimming took off 0 bases at V and 0 bases at J, with 8 bases between the two ends. The CDR3 is CASSQDDFMNTEAFF. The CDR3 DNA is TGCGCCAGCAGCCAAGATGACTTCATGAACACTGAAGCTTTCTTT.

This clone was counted a single time. The chain recombines TRBV19 with TRBJ2-3, with 8 bases lining up with TRBD2. Germline V gene sequence: CDR1 LNHDA, CDR2 SQIVND (reference sequence). The length of the CDR3 is 14 residues. V gave up 5 bases and J gave up 3 bases; unmatched junction bases: 4. CDR3 bases: TGTGCCAGTAGTTCCACTAGCGGTACAGATACGCAGTATTTT. Protein product: CASSSTSGTDTQYF.

This clone showed up just once. The CDR3 region is CASRRSGTTEGEAFF. The CDR3 DNA is TGTGCCAGCAGACGCTCCGGGACAACAGAGGGTGAAGCTTTCTTT. The rearrangement links TRBV7-9 to TRBJ1-1, with D tentatively TRBD1 (6 bases). CDR1 is SEHNR, CDR2 FQNEAQ, per germline (reference sequence). The V end lost 6 bases, the J end lost 7 bases, and 21 bases lay between the germline ends. The CDR3 totals 15 residues.

The chain couples TRBV7-2 to TRBJ1-5; no clear D gene. Germline values: CDR1 SGHTA, CDR2 FQGNSA. V dropped 2 bases and J dropped 3 bases, with 11 bases sitting between them. The CDR3 consists of 15 residues. The CDR3 loop reads CASSLTGSDNQPQHF. CDR3 coding DNA: TGTGCCAGCAGCTTAACCGGGTCAGACAATCAGCCCCAGCATTTT.

This clone was recorded only once. The genes are TRBV9 and TRBJ2-1; 12 bases fit TRBD2. Germline CDR1 and CDR2: SGDLS and YYNGEE. The trim removed 3 bases at V and 9 bases at J, leaving 7 bases unmatched. CDR3 size: 15 residues. In DNA form, the CDR3 reads TGTGCCAGCAGCGCGACTAGCGGGAGTGGTGGTGAGCAGTTCTTC. It yields the protein CASSATSGSGGEQFF.

This chain uses TRBV7-2 with TRBJ1-2, with D possibly matching TRBD1 (6 bases). CDR1 and CDR2 (germline): SGHTA, FQGNSA. The CDR3 contains 14 residues. Trimming cost V 2 bases and J 4 bases, with 11 bases left between them. CDR3 protein: CASSLSSGAYGYTF. The CDR3, as DNA: TGTGCCAGCAGCTTATCATCAGGGGCCTATGGCTACACCTTC. The full variable domain, completed using reference TRBV7-2 and TRBJ1-2, is GAGVSQSPSNKVTEKGKDVELRCDPISGHTALYWYRQSLGQGLEFLIYFQGNSAPDKSGLPSDRFSAERTGGSVSTLTIQRTQQEDSAVYLCASSLSSGAYGYTFGSGTRLTVV.

The chain combines TRBV4-2 with TRBJ2-7; D may be TRBD2 (6 bases). The CDR3 loop spans 13 amino acids. Trimming stripped 1 base from V and 2 bases from J, with 6 bases between. CDR1 is LGHNA and CDR2 is YNFKEQ in the germline V gene. The CDR3 reads CASSQAGAYEQYF. The CDR3 nucleotides are TGTGCCAGCAGCCAAGCGGGGGCCTACGAGCAGTACTTC.

This rearrangement joins TRBV6-1 to TRBJ1-5; the D gene is possibly TRBD1 (5 bases). This CDR3 has 15 amino acids. V was shortened by 4 bases and J by 3 bases, with 13 bases between the two germline ends. CDR1 and CDR2 (germline): MNHNS, SASEGT. CDR3 loop: CASSGRQHYNQPQHF. The CDR3 DNA is TGTGCCAGCAGTGGAAGACAGCACTACAATCAGCCCCAGCATTTT.

This clone has more than one count but fewer than ten. The rearrangement joins TRBV4-1 to TRBJ2-1, with D possibly matching TRBD1 (6 bases). The CDR3 has 14 amino acids. The germline CDR1 and CDR2 sequences are MGHRA and YSYEKL. The V end lost 3 bases, the J end lost 10 bases, and 16 bases lay between the germline ends. CDR3 bases: TGCGCCAGCAGCCACTTGTACAGGGTACGGGAGCAGTTCTTC. Its protein product is CASSHLYRVREQFF.

The CDR3 spells CASSPPRAGDNEQFF. CDR3 DNA sequence: TGCGCCAGCAGCCCGCCTCGAGCGGGGGACAATGAGCAGTTCTTC. This chain links TRBV5-1 with TRBJ2-1; 8 nucleotides align to TRBD2. Germline values: CDR1 SGHRS, CDR2 YFSETQ. The CDR3 covers 15 residues. Trimming cost V 4 bases and J 5 bases; bases outside gene matches: 8.

V usage is TRBV4-3 and J usage is TRBJ2-7, with D perhaps matching TRBD1 (6 bases). Germline CDR1 is LGHNA and CDR2 is YSLEER. Between the trimmed V and J ends, which lost 0 bases and 2 bases, there was a span of 20 bases. The CDR3 has 18 amino acids. The CDR3 loop reads CASSQDHWGLGAAYEQYF. CDR3 in DNA: TGCGCCAGCAGCCAAGATCACTGGGGTCTGGGGGCGGCCTACGAGCAGTACTTC.

The CDR3 coding sequence is TGTGCCAGCAGCTTTGGGACAGACGGTGGCTACACCTTC. It yields the protein CASSFGTDGGYTF. The chain couples TRBV5-4 to TRBJ1-2; 7 bases agree with TRBD1. The V segment lost 2 bases and the J segment 7 bases; nucleotides outside the gene matches: 5. The germline V gene encodes CDR1 SGHNT and CDR2 YYREEE (reference sequence). This CDR3 is 13 amino acids long.